These T cell receptor beta chains were read from a single sample in a study of shared clonotypes between healthy human individuals. Repertoires were generated with immunoSEQ multiplex PCR, while TCRdb's copy carries only in-frame clones and drops some. The data show over a million clones, approximately 98.5% seen once. Sequencing used naive CD4+ T cells sorted from blood. These receptors were collected from a man aged 25 to 40 in good health. Each CDR3 is given with its conserved first and last residue. Each record gives: clone size, D gene, V gene, J gene, CDR3 DNA, CDR3 protein. The D gene is left open where the match is weak. Not every row has a clone size; where given, it reads once, few, many or a size class.

.	.	TRBV4-1	TRBJ2-7	TGCGCCAGCAGCCAAGGTAGGACACCCGGCTACGAGCAGTACTTC	CASSQGRTPGYEQYF
.	TRBD1	TRBV19	TRBJ1-5	TGTGCCAGTAGCCCCAGGGACAGACCGAATCAGCCCCAGCATTTT	CASSPRDRPNQPQHF
.	TRBD1	TRBV28	TRBJ1-1	TGTGCCAGCAGTTTACCGGGACAGGTGGGGACTGAAGCTTTCTTT	CASSLPGQVGTEAFF
.	TRBD1	TRBV4-1	TRBJ1-2	TGCGCCAGCAGCCAGCAGGGGGACTATGGCTACACCTTC	CASSQQGDYGYTF
.	.	TRBV27	TRBJ1-4	TGTGCCAGCAGTTTATTGGTAACGGGGCGCAATGAAAAACTGTTTTTT	CASSLLVTGRNEKLFF
.	.	TRBV4-1	TRBJ2-1	TGCGCCAGCAGCCAAGATCTACTAGCCGAAGGTGGGCAGTTCTTC	CASSQDLLAEGGQFF
.	.	TRBV10-3	TRBJ2-3	TGTGCCACACAGGCCGGAGGGCTACCAGATACGCAGTATTTT	CATQAGGLPDTQYF
.	TRBD1	TRBV28	TRBJ2-7	TGTGCCAGCAGTTTAAATTTCCGGGACAGAACCTACGAGCAGTACTTC	CASSLNFRDRTYEQYF
.	TRBD2	TRBV29-1	TRBJ2-1	TGCAGCGTTGAGCGGGAGGGCTCCTACAATGAGCAGTTCTTC	CSVEREGSYNEQFF
once	.	TRBV25-1	TRBJ2-3	TGTGCCAGCAGTGATTTTATCGCAGATACGCAGTATTTT	CASSDFIADTQYF
.	.	TRBV7-6	TRBJ2-2	TGTGCCAGCAGCTTCTCGACAATCGGGGAGCTGTTTTTT	CASSFSTIGELFF
once	.	TRBV5-1	TRBJ2-3	TGCGCCAGCAGCTTGCCTCCAGATACGCAGTATTTT	CASSLPPDTQYF
once	TRBD1	TRBV6-5	TRBJ1-1	TGTGCCAGCAGTTTTCAGGGGGCGGAGAACACTGAAGCTTTCTTT	CASSFQGAENTEAFF
.	.	TRBV5-8	TRBJ1-2	TGTGCCGGGGGAGGGCCTAACTATGGCTACACCTTC	CAGGGPNYGYTF
.	.	TRBV28	TRBJ2-7	TGTGCCAGCAGTTTCGGCTTCGGGACGACAGTCTACGAGCAGTACTTC	CASSFGFGTTVYEQYF
.	.	TRBV9	TRBJ2-3	TGTGCCAGCACTTCTAATCTACACACAGATACGCAGTATTTT	CASTSNLHTDTQYF
once	.	TRBV5-1	TRBJ2-5	TGCGCCAGCAGCTTGCGCCAGAGGAGCCAAGAGACCCAGTACTTC	CASSLRQRSQETQYF
.	.	TRBV9	TRBJ1-3	TGTGCCAGCAGCGTAGGGCTTAGGGATGGAAACACCATATATTTT	CASSVGLRDGNTIYF
.	.	TRBV29-1	TRBJ1-1	TGCAGCGGCGTTTTGGGAACTGAAGCTTTCTTT	CSGVLGTEAFF
.	TRBD1	TRBV10-3	TRBJ1-1	TGTGCCATCAGTGACAGGGGGCATCGGGACACTGAAGCTTTCTTT	CAISDRGHRDTEAFF
.	.	TRBV18	TRBJ2-1	TGTGCCAGCTCAGCCCAGGCAATTGGCCCCTACAATGAGCAGTTCTTC	CASSAQAIGPYNEQFF
.	.	TRBV7-9	TRBJ1-5	TGTGCCAGCAGCAGGGATTCCCAGCCCCAGCATTTT	CASSRDSQPQHF
.	TRBD1	TRBV9	TRBJ1-1	TGTGCCAGCAGCTTCCGGGACAGTAGCACATACCCTTTCTTT	CASSFRDSSTYPFF
.	.	TRBV7-2	TRBJ2-1	TGTGCCAGCAGCTTAGGCCTTTCAGACGGGGGGCAGTTCTTC	CASSLGLSDGGQFF
.	.	TRBV15	TRBJ2-1	TGTGCCACCAGCAGAGTGGCCGGACATAACTACAATGAGCAGTTCTTC	CATSRVAGHNYNEQFF
.	.	TRBV5-6	TRBJ2-3	TGTGCCAGCAGCGTTGAGGGGAGAACTCCAGGGGCAGATACGCAGTATTTT	CASSVEGRTPGADTQYF
.	TRBD1	TRBV30	TRBJ1-2	TGTGCCTGGAGTGGGACAGGGTGGGGTGGCTACACCTTC	CAWSGTGWGGYTF